This T cell receptor (beta chain) was retrieved from a study of cytomegalovirus exposure and HLA in healthy donors. Study outcomes and limitations: Reports indicate that TCR beta sequences accurately predicted the HLA-A and HLA-B alleles of most subjects. There were several of the most significant clusters that appeared linked to common viral pathogens in a later analysis. Earlier findings revealed that most TCR beta V segments proved productive either about 87% or about 30% of the time. Diagnosis of cytomegalovirus status made by the classifier reportedly showed high specificity and sensitivity.

A remark on this clone: What it binds is not known.

Amplification used 60 Vbeta primers and 13 Jbeta primers. The protocol was immunoSEQ multiplex PCR, while the TCRdb copy is restricted to in-frame clones and leaves out a portion. The sample has roughly 69,000 clones; 75% to 80% are singletons. The receptor's source is a young man in good health and CMV-seronegative. Sequenced sample: PBMCs.

Here the CDR3 reads CASSPRQGSNEKLFF. The CDR3 coding sequence is TGTGCCAGCAGCCCTAGACAGGGCTCAAATGAAAAACTGTTTTTT. This chain links TRBV11-2 with TRBJ1-4; TRBD1 agrees at 7 bases. Per the germline V gene, CDR1 is SGHAT and CDR2 is FQNNGV. V lost 5 bases and J lost 5; bases outside the gene matches: 8. This CDR3 contains 15 residues.